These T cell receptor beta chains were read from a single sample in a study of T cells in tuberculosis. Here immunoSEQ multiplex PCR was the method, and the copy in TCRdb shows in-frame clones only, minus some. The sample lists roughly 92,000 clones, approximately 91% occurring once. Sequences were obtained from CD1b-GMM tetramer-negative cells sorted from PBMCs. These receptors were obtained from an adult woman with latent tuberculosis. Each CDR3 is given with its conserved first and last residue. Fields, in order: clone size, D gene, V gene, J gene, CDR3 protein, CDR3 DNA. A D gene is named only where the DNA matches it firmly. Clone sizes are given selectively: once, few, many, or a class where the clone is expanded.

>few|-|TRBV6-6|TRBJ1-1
CASSFSARAFF
TGTGCCAGCAGTTTTTCCGCGAGGGCTTTCTTT
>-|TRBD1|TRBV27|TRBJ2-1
CASRTGVAYNEQFF
TGTGCCAGCAGAACAGGGGTCGCCTACAATGAGCAGTTCTTC
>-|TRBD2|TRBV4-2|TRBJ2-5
CASDLAGGTQETQYF
TGTGCCAGCGACCTAGCGGGGGGAACCCAAGAGACCCAGTACTTC
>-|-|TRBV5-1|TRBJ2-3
CASSLDGQSTDTQYF
TGCGCCAGCAGCTTGGACGGACAGAGCACAGATACGCAGTATTTT
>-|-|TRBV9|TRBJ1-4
CASSVDEGRGEKLFF
TGTGCCAGCAGCGTAGACGAGGGGCGGGGAGAAAAACTGTTTTTT
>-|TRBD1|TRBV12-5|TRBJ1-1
CASGLVIDRTGGTEAFF
TGTGCTAGTGGTTTGGTAATAGACCGTACAGGGGGCACTGAAGCTTTCTTT
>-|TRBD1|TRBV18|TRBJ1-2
CASSTDRGPNYGYTF
TGTGCCAGCTCAACAGACAGGGGGCCTAACTATGGCTACACCTTC
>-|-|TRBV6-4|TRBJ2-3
CASIRRGFSTDTQYF
TGTGCCAGCATTCGACGGGGGTTCAGCACAGATACGCAGTATTTT
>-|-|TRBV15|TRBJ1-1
CATSLGLRTEAFF
TGTGCCACCAGCCTCGGGTTACGCACTGAAGCTTTCTTT
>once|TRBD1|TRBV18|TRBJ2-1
CASSPTGVPHEQFF
TGTGCCAGCTCACCTACAGGGGTCCCCCATGAGCAGTTCTTC
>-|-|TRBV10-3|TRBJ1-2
CAISPASGNAEGGTF
TGTGCCATCAGTCCTGCATCTGGGAACGCCGAGGGCGGCACCTTC
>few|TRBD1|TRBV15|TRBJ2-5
CATAGTGHETQYF
TGTGCCACCGCCGGGACAGGGCATGAGACCCAGTACTTC
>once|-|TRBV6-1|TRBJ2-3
CASSATGFATDTQYF
TGTGCCAGCAGTGCTACAGGGTTTGCCACAGATACGCAGTATTTT
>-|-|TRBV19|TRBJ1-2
CASIDTGPNYGYTF
TGTGCCAGTATAGACACCGGCCCCAACTATGGCTACACCTTC
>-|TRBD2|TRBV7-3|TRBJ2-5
CASSLRGGPETQYF
TGTGCCAGCAGCCTACGGGGGGGCCCCGAGACCCAGTACTTC
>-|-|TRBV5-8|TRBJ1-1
CASSFGAKNTEAFF
TGTGCCAGCAGCTTTGGGGCGAAGAACACTGAAGCTTTCTTT
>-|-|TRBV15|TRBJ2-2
CATSRDRGPNTGELFF
TGTGCCACCAGCAGAGATAGAGGGCCGAACACCGGGGAGCTGTTTTTT
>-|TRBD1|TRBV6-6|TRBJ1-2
CASSYFPGGFNYGYTF
TGTGCCAGCAGTTACTTTCCAGGGGGTTTTAACTATGGCTACACCTTC
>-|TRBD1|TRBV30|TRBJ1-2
CARNRQGEANYGYTF
TGTGCCCGCAATCGACAGGGGGAGGCTAACTATGGCTACACCTTC